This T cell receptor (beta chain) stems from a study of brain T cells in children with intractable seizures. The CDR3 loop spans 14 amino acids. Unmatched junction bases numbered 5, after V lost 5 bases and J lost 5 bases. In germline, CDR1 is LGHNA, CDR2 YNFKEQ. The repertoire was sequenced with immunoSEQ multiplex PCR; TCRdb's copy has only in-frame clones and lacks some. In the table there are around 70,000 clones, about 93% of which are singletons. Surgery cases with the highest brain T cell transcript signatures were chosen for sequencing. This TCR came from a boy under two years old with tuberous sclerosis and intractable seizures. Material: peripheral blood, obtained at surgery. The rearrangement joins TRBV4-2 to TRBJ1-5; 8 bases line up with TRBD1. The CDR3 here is CASSGDRGDQPQHF. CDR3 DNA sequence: TGTGCCAGCAGCGGCGACAGGGGCGATCAGCCCCAGCATTTT.